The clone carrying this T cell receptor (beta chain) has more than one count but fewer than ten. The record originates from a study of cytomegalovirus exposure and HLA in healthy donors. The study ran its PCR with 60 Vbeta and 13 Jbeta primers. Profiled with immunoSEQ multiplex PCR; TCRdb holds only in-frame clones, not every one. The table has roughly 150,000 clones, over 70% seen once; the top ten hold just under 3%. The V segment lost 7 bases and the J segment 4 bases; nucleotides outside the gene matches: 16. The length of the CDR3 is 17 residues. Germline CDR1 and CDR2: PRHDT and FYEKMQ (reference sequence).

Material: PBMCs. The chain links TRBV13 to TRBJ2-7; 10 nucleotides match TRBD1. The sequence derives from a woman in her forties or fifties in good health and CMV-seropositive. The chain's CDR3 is CASNPLLGGQGGYEQYF. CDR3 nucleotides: TGTGCCAGCAACCCTCTATTAGGCGGACAGGGGGGGTACGAGCAGTACTTC.